This entry lists 14 T cell receptor beta chains sequenced from one sample in a study of blood T cell repertoires in COVID-19. Measured with immunoSEQ multiplex PCR; TCRdb has only the in-frame clones, and not every one. The sample carries just under 65,000 clones, around 76% recorded once. The sequenced sample was peripheral blood. These receptors came from a human donor in a cohort sampled during active COVID-19.

The J gene is TRBJ2-7, the V gene TRBV6-5; maybe TRBD1 (5 bases). The V end was cut by 6 bases, the J end by 4 bases, with 13 bases between. This CDR3 region has 13 residues. The germline gives CDR1 MNHEY, CDR2 SVGAGI. This chain's CDR3 is CASRRQFRYEQYF. The CDR3 nucleotides are TGTGCCAGCAGGAGACAGTTTCGGTACGAGCAGTACTTC.

The chain is built from TRBV9 and TRBJ2-2, with D tentatively TRBD2 (6 bases). The CDR3 runs to 13 residues. The germline V gene has CDR1 SGDLS and CDR2 YYNGEE. V was cut by 7 bases and J by 6 bases, with 13 bases left in between. CDR3 nucleotide sequence: TGTGCCAGCTCCGGGGGTCGGTCCGGGGAGCTGTTTTTT. Residues: CASSGGRSGELFF.

The chain is built from TRBV28 and TRBJ1-1; D may be TRBD1 (5 bases). Germline V CDR1 and CDR2: MDHEN, SYDVKM. The CDR3 is made up of 12 amino acids. V was trimmed by 1 base and J by 7 bases, leaving 7 bases between them. The CDR3 DNA reads TGTGCCAGCAGTTTATCCAGGGATGAAGCTTTCTTT. Residues: CASSLSRDEAFF.

At least ten counts were recorded for this clone. V is TRBV14 and J is TRBJ2-1; TRBD2 aligns across 8 bases. In germline, CDR1 is SGHDN, CDR2 FVKESK. V dropped 4 bases and J dropped 8; count of bases not matched to a gene: 10. The CDR3 sequence is 15 residues long. CDR3 in DNA: TGTGCCAGCAGCCCCTTTACCGGGGGGGTGGATGAGCAGTTCTTC. It yields the protein CASSPFTGGVDEQFF.

The rearrangement joins TRBV4-1 to TRBJ1-4; TRBD1 matches at 11 bases. V was clipped by 4 bases and J by 7 bases; unmatched bases: 8. This CDR3 contains 16 residues. CDR1 and CDR2 (germline): MGHRA, YSYEKL. The CDR3 reads CASSLYGTGGGEKLFF. In nucleotides, the CDR3 is TGCGCCAGCAGCCTCTACGGGACAGGGGGGGGTGAAAAACTGTTTTTT.

The J gene is TRBJ1-4, the V gene TRBV27; weak D call: TRBD1 (6 bases). CDR3 length: 14 residues. The germline V and J ends were trimmed by 3 bases and 8 bases, with 13 bases remaining between them. Germline values: CDR1 MNHEY, CDR2 SMNVEV (reference sequence). The CDR3 spells CASSFLAGTEKLFF. CDR3 DNA sequence: TGTGCCAGCAGTTTTCTGGCAGGGACAGAAAAACTGTTTTTT.

This chain connects TRBV6-5 to TRBJ2-7; TRBD1 agrees at 9 bases. Per germline, CDR1 MNHEY and CDR2 SVGAGI. CDR3 length: 14 residues. Trimming took 5 bases from V and 2 from J; bases not matched to a gene: 4. This CDR3 reads CASSPQGATYEQYF. The CDR3 DNA is TGTGCCAGCAGTCCACAGGGGGCCACCTACGAGCAGTACTTC.

The rearrangement uses TRBV5-6 and TRBJ2-7; perhaps TRBD1 as D (8 bases). From germline, CDR1 is SGHDT and CDR2 YYEEEE. Between the trimmed V and J ends, which lost 7 bases and 4 bases, there was a span of 21 bases. The CDR3 is 15 amino acids. The CDR3 loop is CASFRRGDRRYEQYF. As DNA, the CDR3 is TGTGCCAGCTTCCGCCGGGGGGACAGGCGGTACGAGCAGTACTTC.

This clone was detected a few times. The chain couples TRBV4-2 to TRBJ1-2; D perhaps matches TRBD1 (5 bases). The V gene's germline CDR1 is LGHNA and CDR2 YNFKEQ. CDR3 length equals 15 residues. Trimming stripped 3 bases from V and 5 bases from J, with 16 bases between. The CDR3 bases are TGTGCCAGCAGCCACTCACAGGCAGAGTCTTATGGCTACACCTTC. Translating gives CASSHSQAESYGYTF.

The chain employs TRBV25-1 and TRBJ2-7, with TRBD1 as a possible D gene (6 bases). Germline CDR1 is MGHDK and CDR2 is SYGVNS. The CDR3 is 12 amino acids. The V gene lost 4 bases and the J gene lost 3 bases, with 7 bases spanning the gap. The CDR3 reads CASSGTVYEQYF. In DNA, the CDR3 is TGTGCCAGCAGTGGGACAGTCTACGAGCAGTACTTC.

This chain uses TRBV5-1 with TRBJ2-5; 9 nucleotides line up with TRBD1. Losses at the gene ends were 7 bases for V and 1 base for J; bases not matched to a gene: 2. The germline V gene encodes CDR1 SGHRS and CDR2 YFSETQ. The CDR3 has 13 residues. CDR3 amino acids: CASGGQGQETQYF. The CDR3 nucleotides are TGCGCCAGCGGGGGACAGGGCCAAGAGACCCAGTACTTC.

The CDR3 reads CASQTGGYEQYF. CDR3 DNA: TGTGCCAGCCAGACAGGGGGCTACGAGCAGTACTTC. J is TRBJ2-7 and V is TRBV28, with TRBD1 identical over 9 bases. With 8 bases clipped from V and 3 bases from J, the junction kept 2 bases outside the gene matches. There are 12 residues in the CDR3. Germline V lookup: CDR1 MDHEN, CDR2 SYDVKM.

The chain is built from TRBV27 and TRBJ1-2; 12 bases match TRBD1. The CDR3 spans 17 residues. V trimming: 5 bases; J trimming: 4 bases; junction bases outside the gene matches: 11. Germline loops: CDR1 MNHEY, CDR2 SMNVEV (reference sequence). CDR3 amino acids: CASSRSSGTGGFYGYTF. In DNA form, the CDR3 reads TGTGCCAGCAGTAGAAGCTCCGGGACAGGGGGCTTCTATGGCTACACCTTC.

The genes are TRBV2 and TRBJ2-1; 7 nucleotides align to TRBD2. Losses at the gene ends were 4 bases for V and 8 bases for J; bases not matched to a gene: 2. Germline V lookup: CDR1 SNHLY, CDR2 FYNNEI. CDR3 length equals 12 residues. This CDR3 reads CASSVGGYEQFF. The CDR3 DNA is TGTGCCAGCAGTGTCGGGGGGTATGAGCAGTTCTTC.